The 9 T cell receptor beta chains below were found in one sample sequenced in a study of control samples from healthy donors and cancer patients. Produced via immunoSEQ multiplex PCR; TCRdb's table is partial and in-frame only. The sample carries roughly 90,000 clones, 82% recorded once. The sequenced material came from blood. The receptors derive from a woman aged 55 to 70 in good health.

This sequence joins TRBV3-1 (or the pseudogene TRBV3-2) and TRBJ2-6, with 8 bases lining up with TRBD1. This CDR3 comprises 17 residues. Germline CDR1 LGHDT, CDR2 YNNKEL (reference sequence). The trim removed 1 base at V and 0 bases at J, leaving 2 bases unmatched. CDR3 DNA: TGTGCCAGCAGCCAAGGGACAGGGCACTCTGGGGCCAACGTCCTGACTTTC. Its protein product is CASSQGTGHSGANVLTF.

This clone has a single count. V is TRBV6-1 and J is TRBJ1-5; D gene ambiguous. The CDR3 is 12 residues long. V was cut by 3 bases and J by 6 bases, with 6 bases left in between. Germline V gene lookup returns CDR1 MNHNS and CDR2 SASEGT. The CDR3, as DNA: TGTGCCAGCAGTGAGCTAGGTCAGCCCCAGCATTTT. Its translation: CASSELGQPQHF.

The table lists this clone with a count of one. The chain uses TRBV19 and TRBJ2-7; D may correspond to TRBD1 or TRBD2 (5 bases each). Deletions cut 5 bases from V and 2 bases from J, with 13 bases between. Germline V gene sequence: CDR1 LNHDA, CDR2 SQIVND (reference sequence). The CDR3 has 14 amino acids. CDR3 sequence (DNA): TGTGCCAGTAGTTCGAGGGGAGCTCCCTACGAGCAGTACTTC. Translating gives CASSSRGAPYEQYF.

The chain has TRBV21-1 and TRBJ2-3; the D call TRBD1 from the table was never checked on the DNA. TRBV21-1 constitutes a pseudogene. The CDR3 sequence is 16 residues long. CDR3 nucleotide sequence: TGTGCCAGCAGCCGCCCGGGACAGGTGAACACAGATACGCAGTATTTT. Translation: CASSRPGQVNTDTQYF.

Remarks on this clone: The junction departs from germline at one end; a sequencing error may be responsible. CDR3 nucleotide sequence: TGTGCCAGCAGCCTCCGAGACTATCAAGAGGCCCAGTACTTC. Translation: CASSLRDYQEAQYF. The V and J genes are TRBV28 and TRBJ2-5, with D possibly matching TRBD2 (5 bases). Germline loops: CDR1 MDHEN, CDR2 SYDVKM. The CDR3 has 14 amino acids.

The genes are TRBV19 and TRBJ1-1, with unresolved D. Trimming removed 7 bases at V and 4 bases at J, with 16 bases between. The CDR3 runs to 14 residues. Germline CDR1 reads LNHDA; CDR2 reads SQIVND (reference sequence). CDR3 protein: CASIGREVGTEAFF. The DNA for the CDR3 is TGTGCCAGTATTGGAAGGGAGGTTGGCACTGAAGCTTTCTTT.

This sequence joins TRBV6-5 and TRBJ1-5, with D perhaps matching TRBD1 (6 bases). This CDR3 is built from 15 residues. Trimming stripped 0 bases from V and 4 bases from J, with 10 bases between. Germline V gene lookup returns CDR1 MNHEY and CDR2 SVGAGI. CDR3 DNA sequence: TGTGCCAGCAGTTACTCAGGGGGGGTGAATCAGCCCCAGCATTTT. It codes for CASSYSGGVNQPQHF.

This chain uses TRBV7-6 with TRBJ2-7; the D is unclear. From germline, CDR1 is SGHVS and CDR2 FNYEAQ. V was pared by 3 bases and J by 2 bases, with 8 bases between. The CDR3 is made up of 13 amino acids. The CDR3 region is CASSFNPTYEQYF. CDR3 bases: TGTGCCAGCAGCTTCAATCCGACCTACGAGCAGTACTTC.

The chain links TRBV6-1 to TRBJ2-3; TRBD1 matches 8 bases. Germline V gives CDR1 MNHNS, CDR2 SASEGT. This CDR3 contains 14 residues. The junction had 5 bases not matched to a gene; V was cut back by 3 bases and J by 6 bases. CDR3: CASSEGQDGDTQYF. The CDR3 region has the DNA TGTGCCAGCAGTGAGGGACAGGATGGGGATACGCAGTATTTT.